This is a list of T cell receptor beta chains from one sample in a study of blood T cell repertoires in COVID-19. Using immunoSEQ multiplex PCR, the repertoire was profiled, and TCRdb retains in-frame clones only, with some absent. The profile shows more than 200,000 clones, around four fifths of them singletons. Sequencing input: peripheral blood. These receptors originate from a woman between 45 and 65 years old with acute or convalescent COVID-19. Each CDR3 is given with its conserved first and last residue. The size field is filled for only some rows; it gives once, few, many or a size class.

>few|TRBV28|TRBJ1-6
CASSSSRTGGTLHF
>-|TRBV10-3|TRBJ2-5
CAISDPTSGRETQYF
>-|TRBV3-1/TRBV3-2|TRBJ2-3
CASSQEDGQPTDTQYF
>-|TRBV19|TRBJ1-5
CASSSLNQPQHF
>once|TRBV19|TRBJ1-2
CASSMSEANYGYTF
>-|TRBV7-2|TRBJ2-1
CASSSLAGGRDEQFF
>once|TRBV27|TRBJ2-7
CASSFGRTYEQYF
>-|TRBV5-5|TRBJ2-3
CASSFGPAGDTQYF
>once|TRBV19|TRBJ1-1
CASSIDFTGGTEAFF
>-|TRBV29-1|TRBJ1-2
CSVEVLRQGFYGYTF
>few|TRBV24-1|TRBJ1-5
CATSRQGSNQPQHF
>-|TRBV29-1|TRBJ1-2
CSVFDRSYTF
>few|TRBV12-3/TRBV12-4|TRBJ1-2
CASSLTGNYGYTF
>-|TRBV7-2|TRBJ2-1
CASSPSAGLHNEQFF
>-|TRBV18|TRBJ2-3
CASSPPLAGNADTQYF
>-|TRBV5-6|TRBJ1-3
CASSLARENTIYF
>-|TRBV9|TRBJ2-7
CASSPDRGLAGEDEQYF
>-|TRBV2|TRBJ2-3
CASSGQGPTDTQYF
>once|TRBV28|TRBJ2-7
CASSFSLRGYEQYF
>-|TRBV28|TRBJ1-2
CASSLGTGNNYGYTF
>-|TRBV7-8|TRBJ2-7
CASSLDRSSYEQYF
>-|TRBV5-1|TRBJ2-3
CASSLLASDTQYF
>once|TRBV9|TRBJ1-5
CASSVGWGGNQPQHF
>-|TRBV7-2|TRBJ2-5
CASSFRRQETQYF
>-|TRBV5-1|TRBJ2-7
CASSIAGALEQYF
>-|TRBV24-1|TRBJ2-1
CATSDFTVTSGSREQFF
>-|TRBV6-1|TRBJ2-7
CASSEASRGEEQYF
>-|TRBV6-5|TRBJ1-5
CASSPGTLSNQPQHF
>-|TRBV6-5|TRBJ1-2
CATGELGGDYGYTF
>once|TRBV28|TRBJ2-2
CASSSGSGTGELFF
>-|TRBV28|TRBJ1-2
CASSLRGNGYTF
>-|TRBV19|TRBJ2-7
CASSRGQSTYEQYF
>-|TRBV10-3|TRBJ1-2
CAISPRGQAYGYTF
>-|TRBV18|TRBJ1-3
CASSPGTAGNTIYF
>-|TRBV3-1/TRBV3-2|TRBJ2-3
CASSQDSGRAVDTQYF
>-|TRBV7-9|TRBJ1-2
CASSQGQGPNYGYTF
>-|TRBV11-2|TRBJ2-6
CASSSKGLARANVLTF
>-|TRBV3-1/TRBV3-2|TRBJ2-5
CASSSGLVTQYF
>-|TRBV15|TRBJ1-3
CATSRDRQGVTIYF
>-|TRBV11-2|TRBJ2-1
CASSLEAGSYNEQFF
>once|TRBV28|TRBJ2-5
CASSPRVGETQYF
>-|TRBV3-1/TRBV3-2|TRBJ2-5
CASSPGIAVQETQYF
>-|TRBV5-3|TRBJ2-3
CARSLFLGLAGEPETDTQYF
>-|TRBV10-3|TRBJ2-1
CAISGAPPYSHNEQFF
>-|TRBV11-2|TRBJ2-1
CASSLGQVYNEQFF
>-|TRBV7-2|TRBJ1-4
CASSLQKNEKLFF
>-|TRBV2|TRBJ2-7
CASRSRDWPYEQYF
>-|TRBV24-1|TRBJ2-2
CATSDPLGDREGSTGELFF
>-|TRBV30|TRBJ1-1
CACSQGNTEAFF
>-|TRBV18|TRBJ1-1
CASSSGQGNTEAFF
>-|TRBV5-6|TRBJ1-2
CASSLRPPGHRYTF
>-|TRBV29-1|TRBJ2-7
CSVDDGAYEQYF
>-|TRBV7-9|TRBJ2-3
CASSGGLATNRDTQYF